This TCR beta chain was recovered during a study of T-cell reconstitution after alpha-beta-depleted transplantation in children. Molecular barcoding with unique molecular identifiers was used for the TCRbeta library. TCRdb re-analysed the PCR reads in MiXCR, keeping a single row per CDR3 protein. The sample contains 600,000 or so distinct CDR3 sequences, roughly 24% of which appear only once. CDR1 is MRHNA and CDR2 is SNTAGT in the germline V gene. The CDR3 is 14 residues long. Unmatched junction bases numbered 2, after V lost 0 bases and J lost 4 bases. The source is a boy less than two years old who had a stem cell transplant for acute myeloid leukemia, so the T cells may come from the graft donor. This chain connects TRBV6-4 to TRBJ1-1; the match to TRBD1 covers 7 bases. The sample consisted of PBMCs, mostly from graft donor cells, taken 360 days after TCRalphabeta/CD19-depleted stem cell transplant. In nucleotides, the CDR3 is TGTGCCAGCAGTGACTCACAGGGGACCACTGAAGCTTTCTTT. Amino acid sequence: CASSDSQGTTEAFF.